The table lists the clone carrying this T cell receptor beta chain with many counts. This sample is part of a study of T cells in Graves' hyperthyroidism and ophthalmopathy. CDR1 is SGHVS and CDR2 is FQNEAQ in the germline V gene. The CDR3 runs to 16 residues. V was clipped by 4 bases and J by 5 bases, with 21 bases between them. The patients, who ranged from 18 to 65 in age, presented with newly diagnosed hyperthyroidism lasting under 2 months. Amplification targeted TCR beta CDR3 regions from RNA transcripts. An initial round of RT-PCR targeting the TCR CDR3 relied on the HTBI primer set. MiXCR, run by TCRdb on the multiplex PCR reads, gives a single entry per CDR3 protein. The data show about 540,000 distinct CDR3 sequences, around 46% seen once.

Input material: peripheral blood or thyroid tissue (not recorded which). V gene TRBV7-8 combines with J gene TRBJ2-7; possibly TRBD1 for D (5 bases). The TCR sequence derives from a woman under 30 with Graves' hyperthyroidism. In nucleotides, the CDR3 is TGTGCCAGCAGCTCCTCAAGGGTGTCAGGGCCTCACGAGCAGTACTTC. Its protein product is CASSSSRVSGPHEQYF.